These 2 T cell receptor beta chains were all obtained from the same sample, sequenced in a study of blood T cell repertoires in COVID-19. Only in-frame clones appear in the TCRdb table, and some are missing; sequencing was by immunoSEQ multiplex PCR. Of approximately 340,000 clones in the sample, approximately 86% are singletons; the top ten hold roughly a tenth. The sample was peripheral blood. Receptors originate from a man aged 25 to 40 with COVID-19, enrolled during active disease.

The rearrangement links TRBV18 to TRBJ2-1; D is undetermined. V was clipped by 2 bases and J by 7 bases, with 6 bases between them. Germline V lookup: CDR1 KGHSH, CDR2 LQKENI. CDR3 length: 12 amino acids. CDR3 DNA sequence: TGTGCCAGCTCACCAGGCAGGAATGAGCAGTTCTTC. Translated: CASSPGRNEQFF. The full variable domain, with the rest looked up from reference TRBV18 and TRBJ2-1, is NAGVMQNPRHLVRRRGQEARLRCSPMKGHSHVYWYRQLPEEGLKFMVYLQKENIIDESGMPKERFSAEFPKEGPSILRIQQVVRGDSAAYFCASSPGRNEQFFGPGTRLTVL.

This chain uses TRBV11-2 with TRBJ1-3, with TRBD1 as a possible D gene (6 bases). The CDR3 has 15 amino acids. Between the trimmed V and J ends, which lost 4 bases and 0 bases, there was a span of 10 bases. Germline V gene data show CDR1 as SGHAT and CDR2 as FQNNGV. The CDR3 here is CASSWTDFSGNTIYF. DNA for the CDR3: TGTGCCAGCAGCTGGACAGACTTCTCTGGAAACACCATATATTTT.